One T cell receptor (beta chain) is described in this entry. CDR1 and CDR2 from the germline V gene are GTSNPN and SVGIG (reference sequence). The CDR3 has 16 amino acids. V dropped 1 base and J dropped 1; count of bases not matched to a gene: 7. Reverse transcription of about 0.5 to 1 ug RNA was carried out with random hexamers. One entry per CDR3 protein results from TCRdb running MiXCR on the immunoSEQ multiplex PCR reads. This sample has under 350,000 distinct CDR3 sequences, with about 90% found just once. The data are from a study of CD8 T cells in Susac syndrome. Those who served as multiple sclerosis controls were treatment-naive patients with stable or active relapsing-remitting disease.

This sequence originates from a human donor with multiple sclerosis. This chain joins TRBV30 and TRBJ2-5, with TRBD1 identical over 9 bases. The sequenced sample consisted of CD4+ T cells from PBMCs. Written as DNA, the CDR3 is TGTGCCTGGAGTGGGGGACAGGGAGAGGTCCAAGAGACCCAGTACTTC. It specifies CAWSGGQGEVQETQYF. The complete variable domain, with remaining parts taken from reference TRBV30 and TRBJ2-5, reads SQTIHQWPATLVQPVGSPLSLECTVEGTSNPNLYWYRQAAGRGLQLLFYSVGIGQISSEVPQNLSASRPQDRQFILSSKKLLLSDSGFYLCAWSGGQGEVQETQYFGPGTRLLVL.